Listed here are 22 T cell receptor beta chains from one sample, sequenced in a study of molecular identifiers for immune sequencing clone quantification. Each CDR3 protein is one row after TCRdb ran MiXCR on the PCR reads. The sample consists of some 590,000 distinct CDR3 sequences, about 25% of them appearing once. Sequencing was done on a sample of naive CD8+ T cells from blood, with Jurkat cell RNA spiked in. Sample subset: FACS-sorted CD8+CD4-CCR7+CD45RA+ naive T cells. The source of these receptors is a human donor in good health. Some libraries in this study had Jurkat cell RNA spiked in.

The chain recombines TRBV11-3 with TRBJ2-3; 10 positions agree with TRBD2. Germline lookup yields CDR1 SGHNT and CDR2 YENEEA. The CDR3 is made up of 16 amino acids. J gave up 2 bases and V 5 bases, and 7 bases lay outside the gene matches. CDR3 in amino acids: CASSPRTSGNTDTQYF. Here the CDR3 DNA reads TGTGCCAGCAGCCCCAGGACTAGCGGAAACACAGATACGCAGTATTTT.

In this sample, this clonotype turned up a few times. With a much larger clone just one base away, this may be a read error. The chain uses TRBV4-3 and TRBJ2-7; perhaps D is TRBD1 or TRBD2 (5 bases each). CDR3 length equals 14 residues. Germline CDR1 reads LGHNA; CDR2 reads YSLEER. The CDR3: CASRQAWGSYEQYF. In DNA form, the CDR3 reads TGCGCCAGCCGCCAAGCCTGGGGGAGCTACGAGCAGTACTTC.

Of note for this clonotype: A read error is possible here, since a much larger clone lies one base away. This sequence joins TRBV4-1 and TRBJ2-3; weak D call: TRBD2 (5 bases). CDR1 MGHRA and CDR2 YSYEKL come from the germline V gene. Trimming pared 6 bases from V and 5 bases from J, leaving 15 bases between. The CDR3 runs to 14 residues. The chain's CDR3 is CASRSSASGDTQYF. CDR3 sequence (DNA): TGCGCCAGCAGATCGTCAGCGAGCGGAGATACGCAGTATTTT.

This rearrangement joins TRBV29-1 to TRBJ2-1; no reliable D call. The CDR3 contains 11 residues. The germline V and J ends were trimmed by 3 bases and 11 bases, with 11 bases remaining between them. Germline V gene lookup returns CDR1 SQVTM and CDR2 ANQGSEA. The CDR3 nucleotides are TGCAGCGTTGATAACCGCCTGAAGCAGTTCTTC. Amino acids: CSVDNRLKQFF.

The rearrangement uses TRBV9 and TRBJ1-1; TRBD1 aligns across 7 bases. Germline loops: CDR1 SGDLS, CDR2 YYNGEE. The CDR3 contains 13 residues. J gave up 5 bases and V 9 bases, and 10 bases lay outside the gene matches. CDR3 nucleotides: TGTGCCACCGGGAGGGGGCGGGGAACTGAAGCTTTCTTT. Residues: CATGRGRGTEAFF.

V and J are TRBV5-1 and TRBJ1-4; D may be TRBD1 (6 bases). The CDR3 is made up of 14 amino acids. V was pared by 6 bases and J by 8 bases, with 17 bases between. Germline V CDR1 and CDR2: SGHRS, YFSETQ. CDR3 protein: CASTPGADSEKLFF. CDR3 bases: TGCGCCAGCACGCCAGGGGCAGACTCAGAAAAACTGTTTTTT.

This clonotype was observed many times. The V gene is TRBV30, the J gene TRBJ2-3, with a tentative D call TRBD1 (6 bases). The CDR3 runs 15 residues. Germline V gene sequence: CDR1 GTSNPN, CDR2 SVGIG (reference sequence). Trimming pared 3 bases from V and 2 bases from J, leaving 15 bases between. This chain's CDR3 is CAWRILRGYTDTQYF. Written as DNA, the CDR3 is TGTGCCTGGAGAATCCTGAGGGGGTACACAGATACGCAGTATTTT.

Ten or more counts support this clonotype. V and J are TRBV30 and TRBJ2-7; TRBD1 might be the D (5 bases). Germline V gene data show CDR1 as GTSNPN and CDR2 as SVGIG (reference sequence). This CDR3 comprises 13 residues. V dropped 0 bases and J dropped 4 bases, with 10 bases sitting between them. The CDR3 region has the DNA TGTGCCTGGAGTGTATCGCAGGGTTACGAGCAGTACTTC. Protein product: CAWSVSQGYEQYF.

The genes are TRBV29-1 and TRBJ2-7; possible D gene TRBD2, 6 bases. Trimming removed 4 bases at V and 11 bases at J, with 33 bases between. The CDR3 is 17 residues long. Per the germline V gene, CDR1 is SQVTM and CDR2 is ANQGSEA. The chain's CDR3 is CSVGGVSSSRMVLEEYF. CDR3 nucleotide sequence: TGCAGCGTTGGGGGGGTCAGCTCTTCCCGAATGGTTCTGGAGGAGTACTTC.

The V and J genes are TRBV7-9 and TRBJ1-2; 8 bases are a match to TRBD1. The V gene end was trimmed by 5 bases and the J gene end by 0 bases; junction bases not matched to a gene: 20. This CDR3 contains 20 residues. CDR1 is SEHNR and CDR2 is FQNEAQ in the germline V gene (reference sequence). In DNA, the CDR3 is TGTGCCAGCAGCACCACACCAACGATGGACAGGGTAAACCCTAACTATGGCTACACCTTC. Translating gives CASSTTPTMDRVNPNYGYTF.

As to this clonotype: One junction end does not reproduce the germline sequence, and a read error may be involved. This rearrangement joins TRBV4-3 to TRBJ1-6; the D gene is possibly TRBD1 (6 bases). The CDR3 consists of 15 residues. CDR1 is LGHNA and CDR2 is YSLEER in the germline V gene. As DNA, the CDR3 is TGCGCCAACAGCTTAGGTACAGGGTATAATTCACCCCTCCACTTT. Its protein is CANSLGTGYNSPLHF.

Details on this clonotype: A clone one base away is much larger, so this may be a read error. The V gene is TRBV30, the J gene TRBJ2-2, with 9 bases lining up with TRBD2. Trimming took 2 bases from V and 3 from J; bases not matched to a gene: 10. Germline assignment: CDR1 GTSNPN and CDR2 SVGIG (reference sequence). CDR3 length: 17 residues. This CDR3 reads CAWSIPVLAGYTGELFF. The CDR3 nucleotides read TGTGCCTGGAGTATCCCCGTACTAGCGGGTTACACCGGGGAGCTGTTTTTT.

In nucleotides, the CDR3 is TGTGCCAGCAGCCAAGAAAAGACAGGGTACACCGGGGAGCTGTTTTTT. Its translation: CASSQEKTGYTGELFF. J is TRBJ2-2 and V is TRBV3-1; 7 bases are shared with TRBD1. Per the germline V gene, CDR1 is LGHDT and CDR2 is YNNKEL (reference sequence). Unmatched junction bases numbered 4, after V lost 0 bases and J lost 3 bases. This CDR3 contains 16 residues.

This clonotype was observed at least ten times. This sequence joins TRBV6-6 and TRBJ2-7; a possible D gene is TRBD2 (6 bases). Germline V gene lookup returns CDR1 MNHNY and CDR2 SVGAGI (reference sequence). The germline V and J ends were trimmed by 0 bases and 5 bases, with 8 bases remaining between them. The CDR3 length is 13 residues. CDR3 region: CASSYSTGDEQYF. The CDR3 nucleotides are TGTGCCAGCAGTTACTCAACGGGGGACGAGCAGTACTTC.

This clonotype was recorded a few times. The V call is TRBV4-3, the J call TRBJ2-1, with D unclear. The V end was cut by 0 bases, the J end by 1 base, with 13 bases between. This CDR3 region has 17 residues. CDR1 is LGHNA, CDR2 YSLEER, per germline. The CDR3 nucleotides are TGCGCCAGCAGCCAAGACTCAGCTCTGCGATCCTACAATGAGCAGTTCTTC. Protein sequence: CASSQDSALRSYNEQFF.

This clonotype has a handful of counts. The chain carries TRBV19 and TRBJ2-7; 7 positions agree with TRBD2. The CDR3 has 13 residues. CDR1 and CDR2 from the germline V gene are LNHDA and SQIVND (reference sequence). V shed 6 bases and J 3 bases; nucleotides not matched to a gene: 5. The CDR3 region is CASSLADNYEQYF. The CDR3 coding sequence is TGTGCCAGTAGCCTAGCGGACAACTACGAGCAGTACTTC.

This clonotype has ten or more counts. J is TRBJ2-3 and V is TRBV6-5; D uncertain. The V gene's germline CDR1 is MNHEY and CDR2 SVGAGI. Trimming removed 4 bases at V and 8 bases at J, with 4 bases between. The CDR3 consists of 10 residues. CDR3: CASSWPTQYF. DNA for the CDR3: TGTGCCAGCAGTTGGCCTACGCAGTATTTT.

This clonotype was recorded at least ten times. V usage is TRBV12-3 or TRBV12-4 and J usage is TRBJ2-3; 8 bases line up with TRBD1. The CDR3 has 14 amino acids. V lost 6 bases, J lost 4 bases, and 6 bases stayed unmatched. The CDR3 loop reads CASSRTGSADTQYF. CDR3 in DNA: TGTGCCAGCAGCCGGACAGGGAGCGCAGATACGCAGTATTTT.

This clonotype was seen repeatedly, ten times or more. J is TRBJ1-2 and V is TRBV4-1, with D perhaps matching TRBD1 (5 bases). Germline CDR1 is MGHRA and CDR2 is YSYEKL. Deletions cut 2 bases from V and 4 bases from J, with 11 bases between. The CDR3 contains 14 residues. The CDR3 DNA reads TGCGCCAGCAGCCAACGGGGCTTGGGCTATGGCTACACCTTC. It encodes CASSQRGLGYGYTF.

As DNA, the CDR3 is TGTGCCAGCAGCCAAGAGCGGGCAGACCTCTACGAGCAGTACTTC. This gives the protein CASSQERADLYEQYF. The chain is built from TRBV4-2 and TRBJ2-7; maybe TRBD2 (5 bases). Trimming took off 0 bases at V and 3 bases at J, with 12 bases between the two ends. This CDR3 spans 15 amino acids. The germline V gene has CDR1 LGHNA and CDR2 YNFKEQ.

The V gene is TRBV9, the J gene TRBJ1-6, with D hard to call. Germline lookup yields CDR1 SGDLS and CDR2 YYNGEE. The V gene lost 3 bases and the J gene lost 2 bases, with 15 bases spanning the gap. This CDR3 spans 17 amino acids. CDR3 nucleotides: TGTGCCAGCAGCGGCCCTCCCTGGCAAGCCTATAATTCACCCCTCCACTTT. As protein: CASSGPPWQAYNSPLHF.

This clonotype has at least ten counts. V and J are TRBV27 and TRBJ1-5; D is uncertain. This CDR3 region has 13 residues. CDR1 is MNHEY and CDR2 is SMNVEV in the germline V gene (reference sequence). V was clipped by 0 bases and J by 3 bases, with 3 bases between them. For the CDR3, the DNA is TGTGCCAGCAGTTTATCGTACAATCAGCCCCAGCATTTT. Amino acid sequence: CASSLSYNQPQHF.